These 30 T cell receptor beta chains originate from one sample sequenced in a study of T cell clusters in autoimmune cytopenias (dated by TCRdb to between 2019 and 2020). TRB amplification used about 230 ng of peripheral blood genomic DNA, some 40,000 genome equivalents, per sample. Sequencer: Illumina MiSeq. Multiplex PCR with a touch-down protocol amplified TRB rearrangements, with the TRB-A and TRB-B primer pools combined in a single tube. TCRdb reprocessed the reads into one record per CDR3 protein sequence, lacking DNA. Per the sample table, the count is 2,800 or so distinct CDR3 sequences. The ten largest clonotypes hold around 9.3% of the sample. Sequencing input: peripheral blood. The receptors were sampled from a human donor with an autoimmune cytopenia or autoimmune hepatitis (not recorded which).

According to its frequency, this clonotype is medium-sized. The genes are TRBV7-2 and TRBJ2-3; the D call from TCRdb, TRBD2, cannot be confirmed without DNA. This CDR3 spans 12 amino acids. Germline V gene sequence: CDR1 SGHTA, CDR2 FQGNSA. This CDR3 reads CASSLDGRDGYF.

Considering frequency, this clonotype is medium-sized. The rearrangement uses TRBV12-3 or TRBV12-4 and TRBJ2-5; TCRdb lists TRBD1, though no DNA is available to test this call. The CDR3 sequence is 16 residues long. CDR3 loop: CASSLPISQSRGTQYF.

Measured by frequency, this clonotype is medium-sized. The rearrangement joins TRBV6-4 to TRBJ1-2. This CDR3 contains 11 residues. From germline, CDR1 is MRHNA and CDR2 SNTAGT. The CDR3 sequence: CASSDSGGYTF.

This clonotype is classed as large by frequency. This chain's CDR3 is CSVMRGLGANVLTF. V gene TRBV29-1 combines with J gene TRBJ2-6; checking the TCRdb D call of TRBD1 is not possible without DNA. Germline lookup yields CDR1 SQVTM and CDR2 ANQGSEA. This CDR3 contains 14 residues.

This clonotype shows up as medium-sized by frequency. The V call is TRBV6-5, the J call TRBJ2-2; the TCRdb D gene call, TRBD1, has no DNA to confirm it. The germline V gene encodes CDR1 MNHEY and CDR2 SVGAGI. The CDR3 consists of 15 residues. CDR3 loop: CASRLYRGGTGELFF.

Measured by frequency, this clonotype is medium-sized. The rearrangement uses TRBV7-6 and TRBJ2-3. Germline V gene lookup returns CDR1 SGHVS and CDR2 FNYEAQ. CDR3 size: 15 residues. The CDR3: CASSLRSLRSDTQYF.

This clonotype is identified as medium-sized from frequency. The rearrangement joins TRBV20-1 to TRBJ1-1. Germline V gene lookup returns CDR1 DFQATT and CDR2 SNEGSKA (reference sequence). CDR3 length: 11 residues. The CDR3: CSARKNTEAFF.

Its frequency marks this clonotype as medium-sized. The chain couples TRBV29-1 to TRBJ2-5; absent DNA, TCRdb's TRBD2 call cannot be checked. Germline V gene data show CDR1 as SQVTM and CDR2 as ANQGSEA. The CDR3 is made up of 13 amino acids. This CDR3 reads CSVIKGGGETQYF.

This clonotype is called medium-sized based on its frequency. The chain employs TRBV27 and TRBJ2-3; without DNA, the TCRdb call of TRBD2 cannot be checked. Germline values: CDR1 MNHEY, CDR2 SMNVEV (reference sequence). This CDR3 region has 16 residues. The CDR3 protein is CASSLSLGGRPDTQYF.

This clonotype is medium-sized by frequency. The V and J genes are TRBV19 and TRBJ2-3; TCRdb picks TRBD2, but there is no DNA to check that call. In germline, CDR1 is LNHDA, CDR2 SQIVND (reference sequence). This CDR3 spans 14 amino acids. This CDR3 reads CASSIAGGQDTQYF.

Judged by frequency, this clonotype is medium-sized (0.01 to 0.1%). The chain uses TRBV6-5 and TRBJ1-6; TCRdb names TRBD1, which stays unverified in the absence of DNA. The V gene's germline CDR1 is MNHEY and CDR2 SVGAGI. The CDR3 runs to 15 residues. CDR3 residues: CASRLRQGPNSPLHF.

By frequency, this clonotype registers medium-sized. This chain uses TRBV6-5 with TRBJ1-2. This CDR3 is 14 amino acids long. Germline V gene lookup returns CDR1 MNHEY and CDR2 SVGAGI. CDR3 loop: CASSYSGRRYGYTF.

Considering frequency, this clonotype is medium-sized. J is TRBJ1-5 and V is TRBV6-1; TCRdb indicates TRBD1, and absent DNA this call remains unverified. This CDR3 spans 14 amino acids. The germline gives CDR1 MNHNS, CDR2 SASEGT. The CDR3 region is CASRLMGGTQPQHF.

This clonotype is labeled medium-sized based on frequency. The rearrangement links TRBV27 to TRBJ2-7; the TCRdb call, TRBD2, lacks DNA for checking. Germline V CDR1 and CDR2: MNHEY, SMNVEV (reference sequence). The CDR3 sequence is 17 residues long. The CDR3 spells CASSLKLAGVNSYEQYF.

By frequency, this clonotype registers medium-sized (0.01 to 0.1%). V usage is TRBV6-5 and J usage is TRBJ1-2; absent DNA, TCRdb's TRBD1 call cannot be checked. The germline gives CDR1 MNHEY, CDR2 SVGAGI. This CDR3 is 15 amino acids long. CDR3 loop: CASSYSHERGYGYTF.

This clonotype is labeled medium-sized based on frequency. The chain couples TRBV18 to TRBJ2-3; TCRdb's assignment of TRBD2 cannot be checked, as there is no DNA. The CDR3 is made up of 17 amino acids. Per the germline V gene, CDR1 is KGHSH and CDR2 is LQKENI. This CDR3 reads CASSRGLAGTSTDTQYF.

Judged by frequency, this clonotype is medium-sized (0.01 to 0.1%). The genes are TRBV5-4 and TRBJ1-4. The CDR3 runs 15 residues. Germline V gene data show CDR1 as SGHNT and CDR2 as YYREEE (reference sequence). CDR3 sequence reads: CASSLDRGANEKLFF.

This clonotype is medium-sized by frequency. The chain combines TRBV19 with TRBJ1-2; absent DNA, TCRdb's TRBD1 call cannot be checked. Germline CDR1 and CDR2: LNHDA and SQIVND (reference sequence). The CDR3 consists of 15 residues. CDR3 residues: CASTLQGPANYGYTF.

This clonotype shows up as medium-sized by frequency. The CDR3 sequence: CASSKPLAWGKEQYF. The chain uses TRBV6-5 and TRBJ2-7; TCRdb lists TRBD2, though no DNA is available to test this call. The length of the CDR3 is 15 residues. Per germline, CDR1 MNHEY and CDR2 SVGAGI.

According to its frequency, this clonotype is medium-sized. J is TRBJ2-3 and V is TRBV27; the D call from TCRdb, TRBD1, cannot be confirmed without DNA. Per germline, CDR1 MNHEY and CDR2 SMNVEV (reference sequence). This CDR3 is 15 amino acids long. The CDR3 loop is CASSLQGISTDTQYF.

This clonotype is deemed medium-sized (0.01 to 0.1%) by its frequency. This chain connects TRBV19 to TRBJ2-5; TCRdb's assignment of TRBD1 cannot be checked, as there is no DNA. CDR1 and CDR2 (germline): LNHDA, SQIVND (reference sequence). The CDR3 sequence is 14 residues long. CDR3 protein: CASSTGTVQETQYF.

This clonotype ranks as medium-sized in terms of frequency. The CDR3 is CATSRGQQNEKLFF. The chain couples TRBV15 to TRBJ1-4. CDR3 length: 14 amino acids. Germline V gene sequence: CDR1 LNHNV, CDR2 YYDKDF (reference sequence). The full variable domain, its missing parts supplied by reference TRBV15 and TRBJ1-4, is DAMVIQNPRYQVTQFGKPVTLSCSQTLNHNVMYWYQQKSSQAPKLLFHYYDKDFNNEADTPDNFQSRRPNTSFCFLDIRSPGLGDTAMYLCATSRGQQNEKLFFGSGTQLSVL.

By frequency, this clonotype registers medium-sized. This chain connects TRBV19 to TRBJ2-3. The CDR3 totals 14 residues. Germline CDR1 and CDR2: LNHDA and SQIVND (reference sequence). CDR3 sequence: CASSMVSGLGTQYF. The full variable domain, in which reference TRBV19 and TRBJ2-3 provide the parts outside the CDR3, is DGGITQSPKYLFRKEGQNVTLSCEQNLNHDAMYWYRQDPGQGLRLIYYSQIVNDFQKGDIAEGYSVSREKKESFPLTVTSAQKNPTAFYLCASSMVSGLGTQYFGPGTRLTVL.

Judged by frequency, this clonotype is medium-sized. The chain has TRBV19 and TRBJ1-6; TCRdb indicates TRBD1, and absent DNA this call remains unverified. The CDR3 covers 13 residues. Per germline, CDR1 LNHDA and CDR2 SQIVND (reference sequence). The CDR3 sequence: CASGQGKNSPLHF.

Its frequency marks this clonotype as medium-sized. This chain uses TRBV19 with TRBJ2-2; lacking DNA, the TRBD1 call made by TCRdb goes unchecked. This CDR3 has 15 amino acids. Germline lookup yields CDR1 LNHDA and CDR2 SQIVND (reference sequence). CDR3 sequence: CASSRPQGYTGELFF.

This clonotype is identified as medium-sized from frequency. The gene calls are TRBV19 and TRBJ2-3; the TCRdb D gene call, TRBD1, has no DNA to confirm it. CDR1 and CDR2 (germline): LNHDA, SQIVND (reference sequence). The CDR3 runs 18 residues. CDR3 protein: CASSITPHPGQGRDTQYF.

By frequency, this clonotype registers medium-sized. The chain recombines TRBV11-1 with TRBJ1-1; the D gene TCRdb calls, TRBD1, cannot be checked with no DNA. CDR3 length equals 15 residues. The germline CDR1 and CDR2 sequences are SGHAT and FQDESV (reference sequence). Here the CDR3 reads CASSRGQFMNTEAFF.

Judged by frequency, this clonotype is medium-sized. The chain recombines TRBV12-3 or TRBV12-4 with TRBJ1-1. This CDR3 comprises 13 residues. CDR3 loop: CASSLSETVEAFF.

This clonotype is medium-sized (0.01 to 0.1%) by frequency. The chain carries TRBV6-2 or TRBV6-3 and TRBJ1-5. The germline V gene has CDR1 MNHEY and CDR2 SVGEGT. This CDR3 contains 13 residues. The CDR3 is CAISENSNQPQHF.

This clonotype counts as medium-sized by frequency. V gene TRBV19 combines with J gene TRBJ2-5; the D gene TCRdb calls, TRBD1, cannot be checked with no DNA. CDR1 is LNHDA and CDR2 is SQIVND in the germline V gene (reference sequence). The CDR3 consists of 13 residues. The CDR3 reads CASNPTGSETQYF.